This T cell receptor (beta chain) was sequenced in a study of lymphopenia after photon versus proton radiotherapy. The study's findings and limits: Better survival with proton therapy was suggested as possible, not demonstrated. After the lymphocyte nadir, photon-treated repertoires showed oligoclonal expansion, especially of CD8+ Temra cells. Larger post-nadir TCR diversity loss correlated inversely with survival in deceased patients.

Comment on this clone: Its antigen is unknown.

The protocol was immunoSEQ multiplex PCR, while the TCRdb copy is restricted to in-frame clones and leaves out a portion. The data show around 70,000 clones, with less than 95% seen just once and around 2.2% held by the top ten. The sequencing here drew on peripheral blood, taken from a patient treated with photon-based radiotherapy. The source of this sequence is a woman between 40 and 55 years old with cholangiocarcinoma.

CDR3 sequence (DNA): TGTGCCAGCAGCAGGGACGCGAATTCACCCCTCCACTTT. As protein: CASSRDANSPLHF. This chain links TRBV6-6 with TRBJ1-6; a weak D match, TRBD1 (5 bases). Germline V CDR1 and CDR2: MNHNY, SVGAGI (reference sequence). Trimming cost V 6 bases and J 7 bases, with 10 bases left between them. The CDR3 consists of 13 residues.